This TCR beta chain was retrieved from a study of regulatory T cells in long-lasting Graves disease. General study findings and limits: Newly diagnosed patients had higher TCR diversity than persistent Graves' patients did.

With 3 bases removed from V and 0 bases from J, the gap between germline ends came to 9 bases. Germline V CDR1 and CDR2: MRHNA, SNTAGT. The CDR3 contains 15 residues. The table lists this clonotype with a few counts. Antigen specificity is unknown. Time point indicated: newly diagnosed GD, antithyroid drugs for less than 3 months. RNA isolated from PBMCs was used to make the TCR library. To make TCR beta libraries, researchers used iRepertoire HTBI primers and Arm-PCR of CDR3 regions. TCRdb processed the multiplex PCR reads anew with MiXCR; each CDR3 protein has one entry. The sample contains about 460,000 distinct CDR3 sequences, roughly 15% of which appear only once. These data also featured in a second study, about T cells in Graves' hyperthyroidism and ophthalmopathy. That publication notes: Hyperthyroidism, newly diagnosed and lasting under 2 months, affected patients aged 18 to 65.

Sequenced material: peripheral blood mononuclear cells (PBMCs), taken at new diagnosis, from a patient treated with antithyroid drugs. This TCR came from a woman between 45 and 60 years old with Graves disease. This chain connects TRBV6-4 to TRBJ2-1; weak D call: TRBD2 (6 bases). CDR3 residues: CASSEDGSSYNEQFF. The CDR3 DNA sequence: TGTGCCAGCAGTGAGGACGGGAGCTCCTACAATGAGCAGTTCTTC.